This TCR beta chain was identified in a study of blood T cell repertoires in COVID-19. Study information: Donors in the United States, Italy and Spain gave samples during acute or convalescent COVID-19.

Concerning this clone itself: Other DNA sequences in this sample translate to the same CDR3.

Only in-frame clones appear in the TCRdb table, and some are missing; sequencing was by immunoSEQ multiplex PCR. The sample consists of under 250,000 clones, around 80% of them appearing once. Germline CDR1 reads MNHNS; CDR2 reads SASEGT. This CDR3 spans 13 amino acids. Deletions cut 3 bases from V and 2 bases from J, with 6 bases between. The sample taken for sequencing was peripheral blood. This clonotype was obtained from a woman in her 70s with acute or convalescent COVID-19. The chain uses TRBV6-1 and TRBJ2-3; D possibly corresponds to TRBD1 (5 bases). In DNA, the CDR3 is TGTGCCAGCAGTGAGGACACCACAGATACGCAGTATTTT. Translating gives CASSEDTTDTQYF.